This T cell receptor (beta chain) was captured in a study of blood T cell repertoires in COVID-19. At the level of the study: Samples came from the United States, Italy and Spain, spanning acute and convalescent COVID-19. PBMCs, B-cell-depleted T cells, or T cells were the source of the cDNA or gDNA that made up the material.

Assay used: immunoSEQ multiplex PCR; TCRdb lists only in-frame clones, some missing. The sample shows 85,000 to 120,000 clones, around 90% of them seen only once. During active infection, Seattle patients enrolled and were then monitored through disease. Trimming cost V 2 bases and J 6 bases, with 10 bases left between them. CDR3 length: 13 residues. The receptor's source is a woman between 50 and 59 years old with COVID-19, enrolled during active disease. The sample was peripheral blood. The V and J genes are TRBV12-3 or TRBV12-4 and TRBJ1-2; perhaps TRBD1 as D (5 bases). As DNA, the CDR3 is TGTGCCAGCAGTTTAAGGGGAGGGAATGGCTACACCTTC. The encoded protein is CASSLRGGNGYTF.